Listed below are T cell receptor beta chains from one sample, sequenced in a study of blood T cells in healthy people across ages. MiXCR was run by TCRdb on the 5' RACE reads, yielding one entry per CDR3 protein. The data show 1.5 million to 2 million distinct CDR3 sequences, with approximately 28% seen just once and 7.7% held by the top ten. Sequencing used blood. The receptors were gathered from a woman in her thirties in good health. Both conserved end residues are part of each CDR3. D genes are given only for firm matches. Some rows mark clone size as missing; the rest say once, few, many or name a class of expanded clone.

TRBJ1-4,TRBV6-2/TRBV6-3,few,-,TGTGCCAGCAGTTCCCGGACGAGGAATAATGAAAAACTGTTTTTT,CASSSRTRNNEKLFF
TRBJ2-1,TRBV7-9,few,TRBD1,TGTGCCAGCAGCACCCGGGACAGTGGTAATGAGCAGTTCTTC,CASSTRDSGNEQFF
TRBJ1-1,TRBV29-1,few,TRBD1,TGCAGCGTTGAAGATTTCGGGACAGGGGAAGAGAACACTGAAGCTTTCTTT,CSVEDFGTGEENTEAFF
TRBJ2-1,TRBV12-3/TRBV12-4,few,TRBD2,TGTGCCAGCAGCCCTGGTCCCCAAGCGGGAGGCAATGAGCAGTTCTTC,CASSPGPQAGGNEQFF
TRBJ2-5,TRBV7-2,many,-,TGTGCCAGCAGCTTTAACAGGGCGCCCCAAGAGACCCAGTACTTC,CASSFNRAPQETQYF
TRBJ2-7,TRBV20-1,-,-,TGCAGTGCTAGTATTGGAGGGCAGCGCGAGCAGTACTTC,CSASIGGQREQYF
TRBJ2-3,TRBV24-1,-,TRBD2,TGTGCCACCAGTGATCTGGGAGCGGGGGCAGCAGATACGCAGTATTTT,CATSDLGAGAADTQYF
TRBJ2-6,TRBV5-1,-,-,TGCGCCAGCGACCCCACAGGGCCTGGGGCCAACGTCCTGACTTTC,CASDPTGPGANVLTF
TRBJ2-5,TRBV30,few,TRBD1,TGTGCCTGGAGTTACAGACAGGGGGCATGGGAGACCCAGTACTTC,CAWSYRQGAWETQYF
TRBJ2-6,TRBV12-3/TRBV12-4,-,-,TGTGCCAGCAGTTTAAAGCAGGCCCTCTCTGGGGCCAACGTCCTGACTTTC,CASSLKQALSGANVLTF
TRBJ1-3,TRBV12-3/TRBV12-4,-,-,TGTGCCAGCAGTTTAGCCCGAGGGTACTCTGGAAACACCATATATTTT,CASSLARGYSGNTIYF
TRBJ2-5,TRBV20-1,-,TRBD2,TGCAGTGCTAGAGTGCCGGGACTAAGTTCGAAGACCCAGTACTTC,CSARVPGLSSKTQYF
TRBJ2-7,TRBV6-5,many,-,TGTGCCAGCAGAGCATTTAGCGGTTCTTCCTACGAGCAGTACTTC,CASRAFSGSSYEQYF
TRBJ2-3,TRBV12-3/TRBV12-4,-,TRBD2,TGTGTCAGCGATCGCTCCGGCCGAGCGGGGAAGTCAGATACGCAGTATTTT,CVSDRSGRAGKSDTQYF
TRBJ2-4,TRBV10-2,few,-,TGCGCCAGCAGTTCCGCAGGGTACAATGAGCAGTACTTC,CASSSAGYNEQYF